The 12 T cell receptor beta chains below were found in one sample sequenced in a study of blood T cells in healthy people across ages. Next came a second PCR, run for roughly 6 to 11 cycles, which used a sample-barcoded 5' primer along with a J-beta primer mix. Each CDR3 protein is one row after TCRdb ran MiXCR on the 5' RACE reads. Of over 1,500,000 distinct CDR3 sequences listed, 49% are singletons. The sequenced material came from blood. The receptors were sampled from a woman between 40 and 50 years old in good health.

The V gene is TRBV9, the J gene TRBJ1-2; 7 bases align to TRBD1. Germline CDR1 is SGDLS and CDR2 is YYNGEE. CDR3 length: 12 residues. J lost 6 bases, V lost 7 bases, and 6 bases had no gene match. CDR3 in amino acids: CASETGEHGYTF. The CDR3 DNA sequence: TGTGCCAGCGAAACAGGGGAGCATGGCTACACCTTC.

This clonotype came up a few times. CDR3 protein: CASSLTDTPQETQYF. In DNA, the CDR3 is TGTGCCAGCAGCTTGACGGATACCCCGCAAGAGACCCAGTACTTC. The V gene is TRBV11-2, the J gene TRBJ2-7, with unresolved D. The closer fit of TRBJ2-5 to the DNA end suggests the J call may be wrong. The V gene's germline CDR1 is SGHAT and CDR2 FQNNGV. The CDR3 totals 15 residues.

This clonotype turned up a few times. The rearrangement joins TRBV15 to TRBJ2-6; 10 bases agree with TRBD1. Unmatched junction bases numbered 4, after V lost 3 bases and J lost 2 bases. Germline loops: CDR1 LNHNV, CDR2 YYDKDF (reference sequence). The CDR3 is made up of 17 amino acids. The CDR3 loop is CATSSTGQGPGANVLTF. Here the CDR3 DNA reads TGTGCCACCAGCAGCACGGGACAGGGGCCTGGGGCCAACGTCCTGACTTTC.

The chain has TRBV5-1 and TRBJ2-2, with D possibly TRBD2 on 6 matching bases. Trimming took 3 bases from V and 7 from J, leaving 13 bases between them. Germline loops: CDR1 SGHRS, CDR2 YFSETQ. The CDR3 covers 14 residues. The CDR3 spells CASSWGRKSGELFF. The CDR3 DNA reads TGCGCCAGCAGCTGGGGGAGGAAAAGCGGGGAGCTGTTTTTT.

This chain uses TRBV9 with TRBJ2-5; D not resolved. V lost 1 base and J lost 2, with 12 bases in between. CDR1 is SGDLS, CDR2 YYNGEE, per germline. This CDR3 comprises 15 residues. CDR3 sequence (DNA): TGTGCCAGCAGCGTATCCAGCCAGACACAAGAGACCCAGTACTTC. This codes for CASSVSSQTQETQYF.

The rearrangement joins TRBV6-2 or TRBV6-3 to TRBJ2-1; 10 nucleotides agree with TRBD2. CDR1 MNHEY and CDR2 SVGEGT come from the germline V gene. CDR3 length: 20 amino acids. With V trimmed by 2 bases and J by 0 bases, 13 bases remained unmatched. For the CDR3, the DNA is TGTGCCAGCAGTTACCCCGGGGATAGCGGGGGGCCAAGCTCCTACAATGAGCAGTTCTTC. Protein: CASSYPGDSGGPSSYNEQFF.

This sequence joins TRBV28 and TRBJ2-1; possibly TRBD1 for D (6 bases). Trimming pared 5 bases from V and 6 bases from J, leaving 17 bases between. The CDR3 is 15 residues long. Looked up from germline, CDR1 is MDHEN and CDR2 is SYDVKM. The CDR3, as DNA: TGTGCCAGCAGTGTCGGGCAGGGACAACTCAATGAGCAGTTCTTC. Amino acid sequence: CASSVGQGQLNEQFF.

The chain employs TRBV9 and TRBJ2-7; 9 positions match TRBD2. CDR1 is SGDLS, CDR2 YYNGEE, per germline. This CDR3 is 17 amino acids long. V lost 3 bases to trimming and J lost 7 bases; unmatched junction nucleotides: 17. CDR3 amino acids: CASSDLVSGGEYKEQYF. The DNA of the CDR3 is TGTGCCAGCAGCGACCTCGTTAGCGGGGGAGAGTACAAGGAGCAGTACTTC.

This chain connects TRBV12-3 or TRBV12-4 to TRBJ2-1; 8 bases match TRBD1. This CDR3 has 14 residues. Trimming at V came to 5 bases and at J to 10 bases, leaving 10 bases not matched to a gene. The CDR3 sequence: CASSTPQGAREQFF. The CDR3, as DNA: TGTGCCAGCAGTACGCCCCAGGGGGCGCGGGAGCAGTTCTTC.

V is TRBV6-1 and J is TRBJ2-7; D may be TRBD1 (5 bases). Trimming left V 0 bases short and J 0 bases short, with 6 bases between. Per germline, CDR1 MNHNS and CDR2 SASEGT. The CDR3 has 14 amino acids. CDR3 amino acids: CASSEADSSYEQYF. As DNA, the CDR3 is TGTGCCAGCAGTGAAGCTGACAGCTCCTACGAGCAGTACTTC.

This clonotype was observed many times. The V and J genes are TRBV10-3 and TRBJ2-5; 7 bases fit TRBD2. CDR1 is ENHRY and CDR2 is SYGVKD in the germline V gene. J was trimmed by 2 bases and V by 6 bases; bases with no gene match: 6. The CDR3 sequence is 14 residues long. The CDR3 protein is CAIRSGKGQETQYF. The CDR3 DNA sequence: TGTGCCATCAGGAGCGGGAAGGGACAAGAGACCCAGTACTTC.

V usage is TRBV29-1 and J usage is TRBJ2-7; D is unclear. Germline CDR1 reads SQVTM; CDR2 reads ANQGSEA. Trimming took off 4 bases at V and 2 bases at J, with 12 bases between the two ends. The CDR3 spans 13 residues. CDR3: CSVAVGRTYEQYF. The CDR3 DNA follows: TGCAGCGTTGCGGTGGGCAGGACCTACGAGCAGTACTTC.